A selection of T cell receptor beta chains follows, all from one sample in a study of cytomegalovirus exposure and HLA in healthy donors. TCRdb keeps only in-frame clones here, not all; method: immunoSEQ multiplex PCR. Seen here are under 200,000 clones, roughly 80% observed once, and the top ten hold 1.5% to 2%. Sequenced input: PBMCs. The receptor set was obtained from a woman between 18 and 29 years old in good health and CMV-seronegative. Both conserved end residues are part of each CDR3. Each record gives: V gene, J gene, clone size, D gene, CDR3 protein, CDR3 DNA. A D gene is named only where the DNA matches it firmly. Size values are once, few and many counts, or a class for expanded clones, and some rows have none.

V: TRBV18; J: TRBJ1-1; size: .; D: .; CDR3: CASFIGRGPNTEAFF; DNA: TGTGCCAGCTTTATCGGTCGAGGCCCGAACACTGAAGCTTTCTTT
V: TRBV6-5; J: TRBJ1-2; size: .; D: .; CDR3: CASSYPGQGFGYTF; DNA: TGTGCCAGCAGTTATCCCGGGCAGGGCTTCGGCTACACCTTC
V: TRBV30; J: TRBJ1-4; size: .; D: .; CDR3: CAWSRGVDEKLFF; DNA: TGTGCCTGGAGTCGCGGGGTGGATGAAAAACTGTTTTTT
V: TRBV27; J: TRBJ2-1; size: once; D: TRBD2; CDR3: CASSLAGGSYNEQFF; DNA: TGTGCCAGCAGTCTAGCGGGAGGCTCCTACAATGAGCAGTTCTTC
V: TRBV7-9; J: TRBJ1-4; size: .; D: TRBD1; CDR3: CASSYPGTGFLSWYEKLFF; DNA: TGTGCCAGCAGCTACCCCGGGACAGGGTTCTTGTCCTGGTATGAAAAACTGTTTTTT
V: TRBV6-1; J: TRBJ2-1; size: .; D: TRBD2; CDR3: CASSEGLAGVGSYNEQFF; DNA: TGTGCCAGCAGTGAGGGACTAGCGGGAGTAGGGTCCTACAATGAGCAGTTCTTC
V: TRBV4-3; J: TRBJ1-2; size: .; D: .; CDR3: CASSQDETVNYGYTF; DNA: TGCGCCAGCAGCCAAGATGAGACAGTTAACTATGGCTACACCTTC
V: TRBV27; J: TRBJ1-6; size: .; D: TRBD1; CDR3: CASRGQARSYNSPLHF; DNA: TGTGCCAGCAGGGGACAGGCCCGGTCCTATAATTCACCCCTCCACTTT
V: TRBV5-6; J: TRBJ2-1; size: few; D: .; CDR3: CASSFASNEQFF; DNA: TGTGCCAGCAGCTTTGCGTCGAATGAGCAGTTCTTC
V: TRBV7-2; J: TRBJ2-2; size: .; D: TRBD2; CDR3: CASSGLAAITGELFF; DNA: TGTGCCAGCAGCGGACTAGCGGCAATCACCGGGGAGCTGTTTTTT
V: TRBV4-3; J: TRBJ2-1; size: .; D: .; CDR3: CASSQELGDDSYNEQFF; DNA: TGCGCCAGCAGCCAAGAGTTAGGAGACGACTCCTACAATGAGCAGTTCTTC
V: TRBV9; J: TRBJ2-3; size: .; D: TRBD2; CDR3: CASSVGSGATDTQYF; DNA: TGTGCCAGCAGCGTCGGAAGCGGGGCCACAGATACGCAGTATTTT
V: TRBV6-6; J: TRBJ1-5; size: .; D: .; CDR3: CASTNGVGGNQPQHF; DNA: TGTGCCAGCACCAACGGGGTCGGGGGTAATCAGCCCCAGCATTTT
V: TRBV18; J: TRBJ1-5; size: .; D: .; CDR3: CASQTVGGRSQPQHF; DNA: TGTGCCAGCCAGACGGTGGGGGGTAGAAGTCAGCCCCAGCATTTT
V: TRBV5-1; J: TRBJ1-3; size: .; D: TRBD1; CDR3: CASSMRTGNSGNTIYF; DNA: TGCGCCAGCAGCATGAGGACAGGCAACTCTGGAAACACCATATATTTT
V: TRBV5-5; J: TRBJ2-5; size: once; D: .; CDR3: CASSLVPTESQETQYF; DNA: TGTGCCAGCAGCTTGGTTCCGACGGAGTCCCAAGAGACCCAGTACTTC
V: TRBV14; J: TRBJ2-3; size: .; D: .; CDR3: CASSQEQGIADTQYF; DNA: TGTGCCAGCAGCCAAGAACAGGGCATCGCAGATACGCAGTATTTT
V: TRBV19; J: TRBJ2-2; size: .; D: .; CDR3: CASSITTLNTGELFF; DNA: TGTGCCAGTAGTATCACTACATTGAACACCGGGGAGCTGTTTTTT
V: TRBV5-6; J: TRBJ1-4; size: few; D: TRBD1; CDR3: CASRETGTVGEKLFF; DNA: TGTGCCAGCAGGGAGACCGGGACAGTTGGTGAAAAACTGTTTTTT
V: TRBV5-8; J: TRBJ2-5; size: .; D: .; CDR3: CASSRLETQYF; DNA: TGTGCCAGCAGCAGACTAGAGACCCAGTACTTC
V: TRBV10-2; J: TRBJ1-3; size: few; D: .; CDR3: CASIEGTGNTIYF; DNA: TGCGCCAGCATAGAGGGAACTGGAAACACCATATATTTT
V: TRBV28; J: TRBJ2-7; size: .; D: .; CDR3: CASSPLGYYEQYF; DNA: TGTGCCAGCAGCCCCCTAGGATACTACGAGCAGTACTTC
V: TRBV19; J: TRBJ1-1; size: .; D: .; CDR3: CASLGQLEAFF; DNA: TGTGCCAGTCTCGGACAGCTTGAAGCTTTCTTT
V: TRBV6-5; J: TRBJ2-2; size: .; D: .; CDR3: CASRYAGVSGELFF; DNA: TGTGCCAGCAGATACGCAGGGGTATCCGGGGAGCTGTTTTTT
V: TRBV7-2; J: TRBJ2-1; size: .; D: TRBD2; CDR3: CASSILAGVNEQFF; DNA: TGTGCCAGCAGCATACTAGCGGGGGTCAATGAGCAGTTCTTC
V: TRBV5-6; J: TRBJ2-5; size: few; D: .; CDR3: CASSFPGAETQYF; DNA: TGTGCCAGCAGCTTCCCCGGAGCGGAGACCCAGTACTTC
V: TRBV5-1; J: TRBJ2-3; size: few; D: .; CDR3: CASSLDYKDTQYF; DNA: TGCGCCAGCAGCTTGGATTACAAAGATACGCAGTATTTT
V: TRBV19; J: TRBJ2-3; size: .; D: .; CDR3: CASQAHSTDTQYF; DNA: TGTGCCAGTCAGGCTCACAGCACAGATACGCAGTATTTT
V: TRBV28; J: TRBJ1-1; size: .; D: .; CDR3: CASSLRGPEAFF; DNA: TGTGCCAGCAGTTTAAGAGGGCCTGAAGCTTTCTTT
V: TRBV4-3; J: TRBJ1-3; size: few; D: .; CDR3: CASSQDRVGNTIYF; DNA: TGCGCCAGCAGCCAAGACAGGGTTGGAAACACCATATATTTT
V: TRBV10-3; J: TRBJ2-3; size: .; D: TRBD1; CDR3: CAISDAGTGEADTQYF; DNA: TGTGCCATCAGTGATGCTGGGACAGGGGAGGCAGATACGCAGTATTTT
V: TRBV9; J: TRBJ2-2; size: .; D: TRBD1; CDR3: CASSVGGGQGGTGELFF; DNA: TGTGCCAGCAGCGTAGGGGGTGGACAGGGAGGTACCGGGGAGCTGTTTTTT
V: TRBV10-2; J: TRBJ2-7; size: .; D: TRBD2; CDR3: CASSGPSGGYEQHF; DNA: TGCGCCAGCAGTGGACCTAGCGGGGGCTACGAGCAGCACTTC
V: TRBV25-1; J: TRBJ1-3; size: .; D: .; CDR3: CASSTGLAGNTIYF; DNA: TGTGCCAGCAGTACCGGGTTGGCTGGAAACACCATATATTTT
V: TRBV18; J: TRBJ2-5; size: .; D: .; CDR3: CASSRGQMYQETQYF; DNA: TGTGCCAGCTCACGCGGACAGATGTACCAGGAGACCCAGTACTTC
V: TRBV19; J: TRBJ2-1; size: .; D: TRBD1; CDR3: CASKVGQGAINEQFF; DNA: TGTGCCAGTAAAGTAGGACAGGGGGCGATTAATGAGCAGTTCTTC
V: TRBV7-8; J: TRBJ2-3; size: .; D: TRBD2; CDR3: CASSNPGLAQSADTQYF; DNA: TGTGCCAGCAGCAACCCCGGACTAGCGCAGAGTGCAGATACGCAGTATTTT
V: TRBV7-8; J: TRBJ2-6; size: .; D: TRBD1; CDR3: CASSSRDRGSPGANVLTF; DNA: TGTGCCAGCAGCTCCCGGGACAGGGGGTCGCCTGGGGCCAACGTCCTGACTTTC
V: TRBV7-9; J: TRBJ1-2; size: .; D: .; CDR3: CASSPGSAGGYTF; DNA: TGTGCCAGCAGCCCCGGGTCGGCGGGAGGCTACACCTTC
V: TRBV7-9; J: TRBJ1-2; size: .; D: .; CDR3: CSSSEEVVGYTF; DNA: TGTTCCAGCAGCGAAGAGGTCGTGGGCTACACCTTC
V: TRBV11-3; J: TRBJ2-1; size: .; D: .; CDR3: CASSHSGLQFGQFF; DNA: TGTGCCAGCAGCCATAGCGGTTTACAATTCGGGCAGTTCTTC
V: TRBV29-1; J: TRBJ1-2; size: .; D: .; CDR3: CSVADRSHGYTF; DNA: TGCAGCGTTGCCGACAGGTCCCATGGCTACACCTTC
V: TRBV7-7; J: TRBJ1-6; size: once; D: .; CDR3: CASSHLKRENNSPLHF; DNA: TGTGCTAGCAGCCACCTCAAACGGGAGAATAATTCACCCCTCCACTTT
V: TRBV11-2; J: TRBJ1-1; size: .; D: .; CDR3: CASSLIPTSNTEAFF; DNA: TGTGCCAGCAGCTTAATCCCCACGAGTAACACTGAAGCTTTCTTT
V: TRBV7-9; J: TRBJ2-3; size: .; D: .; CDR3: CASLALSTDTQYF; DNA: TGTGCCAGTTTAGCGCTTAGCACAGATACGCAGTATTTT
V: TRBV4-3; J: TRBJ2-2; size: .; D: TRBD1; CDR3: CASSPTGGATGELFF; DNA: TGCGCCAGCAGTCCCACAGGGGGTGCCACCGGGGAGCTGTTTTTT
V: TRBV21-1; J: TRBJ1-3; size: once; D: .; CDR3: CASSKVAGVNTIYF; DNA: TGTGCCAGCAGCAAAGTCGCAGGGGTGAACACCATATATTTT
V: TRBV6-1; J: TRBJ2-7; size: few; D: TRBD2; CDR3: CASSEAASGRSYEQYF; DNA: TGTGCCAGCAGTGAAGCAGCTAGCGGGCGCTCCTACGAGCAGTACTTC
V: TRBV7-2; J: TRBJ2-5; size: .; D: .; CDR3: CASSLVERTQYF; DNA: TGTGCCAGCAGCTTAGTGGAGCGTACCCAGTACTTC
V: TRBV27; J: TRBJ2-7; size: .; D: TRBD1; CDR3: CASSRFPGQGEREQYF; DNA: TGTGCCAGCAGTCGATTCCCGGGACAGGGCGAACGGGAGCAGTACTTC
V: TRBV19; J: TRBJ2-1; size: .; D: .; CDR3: CASSIGGRNSYNEQFF; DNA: TGTGCCAGTAGTATAGGAGGCCGGAACTCCTACAATGAGCAGTTCTTC
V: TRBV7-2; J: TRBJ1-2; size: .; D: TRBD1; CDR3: CASSLGRDRRTGYTF; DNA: TGTGCCAGCAGCTTAGGCCGGGACAGGCGAACTGGCTACACCTTC
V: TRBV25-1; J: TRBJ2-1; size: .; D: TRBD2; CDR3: CASSRTAGGWGNEQFF; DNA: TGTGCCAGCTCCCGGACCGCGGGAGGATGGGGCAATGAGCAGTTCTTC